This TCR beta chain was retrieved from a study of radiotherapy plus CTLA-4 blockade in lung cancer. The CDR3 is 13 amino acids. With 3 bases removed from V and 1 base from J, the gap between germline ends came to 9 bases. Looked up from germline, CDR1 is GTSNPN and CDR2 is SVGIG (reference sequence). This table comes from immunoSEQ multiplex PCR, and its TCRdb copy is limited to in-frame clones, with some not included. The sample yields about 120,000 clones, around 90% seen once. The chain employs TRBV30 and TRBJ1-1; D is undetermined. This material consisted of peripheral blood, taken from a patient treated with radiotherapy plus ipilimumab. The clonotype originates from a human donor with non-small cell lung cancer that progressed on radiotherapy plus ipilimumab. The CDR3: CAWRNNGNTEAFF. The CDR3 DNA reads TGTGCCTGGAGGAATAACGGGAACACTGAAGCTTTCTTT.